A selection of T cell receptor beta chains follows, all from one sample in a study of shared clonotypes between healthy human individuals. Repertoires were generated with immunoSEQ multiplex PCR, while TCRdb's copy carries only in-frame clones and drops some. The repertoire holds around 2.1 million clones, roughly 95% seen once, with over 0.1% in the top ten. The source material was naive CD4+ T cells sorted from blood. These receptor sequences come from a man in his late teens or twenties in good health. CDR3s leave out the opening cysteine and the closing phenylalanine or tryptophan.

V gene	J gene	CDR3 protein
TRBV27	TRBJ2-1	ARLGPKNEQF
TRBV11-2	TRBJ2-5	ASSSTGEVTQY
TRBV10-3	TRBJ2-5	AISESPLPGGAQETQY
TRBV7-2	TRBJ2-1	ASSLEGFMGGVSYNEQF
TRBV6-1	TRBJ1-1	ASHRSGEMNTEAF
TRBV27	TRBJ1-6	ASSPGTQRNSPLH
TRBV6-1	TRBJ2-7	ASSEGGADYEQY
TRBV7-6	TRBJ1-1	ASSPGTGVEAF
TRBV5-1	TRBJ2-7	ASSLAGQGYEQY
TRBV19	TRBJ2-7	ASSIGLAGLYEQY
TRBV5-1	TRBJ2-5	ASSLDFTPSLGAQQETQY
TRBV6-5	TRBJ2-1	ASSPSTRNEQF
TRBV10-3	TRBJ2-3	AIRGGQEQEGSQY
TRBV7-9	TRBJ2-7	ASSFGLAGVDEQY
TRBV18	TRBJ1-3	ASSPPARVGNTIY
TRBV28	TRBJ2-5	ASSLTWMAETQETQY
TRBV18	TRBJ2-7	ASSPPGPSGEQY
TRBV9	TRBJ2-1	ASSVNSAPGNEQF
TRBV13	TRBJ2-7	ASCEAGGSEQY
TRBV28	TRBJ1-1	ASSPLNTEAF
TRBV4-1	TRBJ2-6	ASSQDMGDRVISGANVLT
TRBV11-2	TRBJ1-1	ASTKGDGGPSEAF
TRBV5-1	TRBJ2-7	ASSWEGQISGEQY
TRBV7-8	TRBJ2-3	ASSLAASGAQY
TRBV4-1	TRBJ1-5	ASKPDGGQTNQPQH
TRBV5-4	TRBJ2-3	ASRFNTDTQY
TRBV11-2	TRBJ1-4	ASGRGLNEKLF
TRBV29-1	TRBJ1-2	SVEFGEGGYT
TRBV19	TRBJ1-6	ASSQNTQGEAVNSPLH
TRBV27	TRBJ1-6	ASSFGTGVYNSPLH
TRBV6-5	TRBJ1-6	ASSLGVSYNSPLH
TRBV18	TRBJ2-5	ASSPQNEETQY
TRBV6-5	TRBJ2-3	ASSYGLPSTDTQY
TRBV10-3	TRBJ2-7	AISVVSGGANYEQY
TRBV5-4	TRBJ1-4	ASSQGDREKLF
TRBV10-3	TRBJ2-7	AISDVGLYEQY
TRBV7-6	TRBJ2-1	ASSRRQGAVYNEQF
TRBV19	TRBJ1-2	ASSPLGTGDNGYT
TRBV30	TRBJ2-5	AWSRWDRDKETQY
TRBV28	TRBJ2-2	ASSRQDNTGELF
TRBV19	TRBJ2-7	ASSIKGGWYEQY
TRBV5-1	TRBJ2-5	ASSLGPVGETQY
TRBV11-2	TRBJ2-4	ASSLELNIQY
TRBV5-1	TRBJ2-3	ASSLRDSSDTQY
TRBV6-6	TRBJ1-2	ASSSGGTGWNGYT
TRBV20-1	TRBJ2-7	SATSGSEQY
TRBV6-1	TRBJ2-7	ASRANPGTSYEQY
TRBV5-6	TRBJ1-4	ASSAPWDRNNEKLF
TRBV19	TRBJ1-4	ASSILPGASEDEKLF
TRBV9	TRBJ1-2	ASSAAGTAFYGYT
TRBV2	TRBJ2-3	ASSENSGRPDTQY
TRBV6-1	TRBJ2-6	ASSEVGGGANVLT
TRBV7-2	TRBJ2-3	ASSFPGGRSYTDTQY
TRBV19	TRBJ1-1	ASRAVTEAF